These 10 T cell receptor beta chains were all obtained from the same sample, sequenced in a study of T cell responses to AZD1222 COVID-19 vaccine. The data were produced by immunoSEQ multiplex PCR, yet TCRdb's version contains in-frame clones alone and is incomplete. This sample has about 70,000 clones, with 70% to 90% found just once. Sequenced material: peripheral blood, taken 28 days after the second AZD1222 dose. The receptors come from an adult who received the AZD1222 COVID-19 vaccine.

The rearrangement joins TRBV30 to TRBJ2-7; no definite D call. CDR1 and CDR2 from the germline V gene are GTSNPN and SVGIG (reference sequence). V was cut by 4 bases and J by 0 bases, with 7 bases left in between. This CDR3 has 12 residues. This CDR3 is CAWTVSSYEQYF. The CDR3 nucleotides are TGTGCCTGGACGGTTAGCTCCTACGAGCAGTACTTC.

The CDR3 nucleotides are TGCGCCAGCAGCCAGGGACTTACCGGGACTAGCGGCCAAGCGAACACCGGGGAGCTGTTTTTT. Encoded protein: CASSQGLTGTSGQANTGELFF. The V gene is TRBV4-3, the J gene TRBJ2-2, with 11 bases identical to TRBD2. CDR1 and CDR2 from the germline V gene are LGHNA and YSLEER. The CDR3 extends over 21 amino acids. Trimming at V came to 3 bases and at J to 0 bases, leaving 15 bases not matched to a gene.

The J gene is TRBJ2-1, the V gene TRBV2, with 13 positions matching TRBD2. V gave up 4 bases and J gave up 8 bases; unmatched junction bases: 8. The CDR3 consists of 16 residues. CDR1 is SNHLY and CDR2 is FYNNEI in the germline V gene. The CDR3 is CASSGWTSGSRHEQFF. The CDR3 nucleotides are TGTGCCAGCAGTGGATGGACTAGCGGGAGTCGGCATGAGCAGTTCTTC.

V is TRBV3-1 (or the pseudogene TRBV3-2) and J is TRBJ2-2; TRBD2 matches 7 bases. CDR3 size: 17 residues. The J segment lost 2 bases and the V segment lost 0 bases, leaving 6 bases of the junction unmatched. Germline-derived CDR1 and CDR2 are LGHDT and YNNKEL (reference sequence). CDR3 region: CASSQDYGRINTGELFF. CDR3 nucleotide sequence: TGTGCCAGCAGCCAAGATTACGGGAGGATCAACACCGGGGAGCTGTTTTTT.

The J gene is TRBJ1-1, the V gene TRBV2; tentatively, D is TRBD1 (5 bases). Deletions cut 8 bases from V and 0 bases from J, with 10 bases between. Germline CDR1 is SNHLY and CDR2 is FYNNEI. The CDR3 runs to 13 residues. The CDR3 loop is CASSGRLNTEAFF. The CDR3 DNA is TGTGCCAGCTCGGGACGGCTGAACACTGAAGCTTTCTTT.

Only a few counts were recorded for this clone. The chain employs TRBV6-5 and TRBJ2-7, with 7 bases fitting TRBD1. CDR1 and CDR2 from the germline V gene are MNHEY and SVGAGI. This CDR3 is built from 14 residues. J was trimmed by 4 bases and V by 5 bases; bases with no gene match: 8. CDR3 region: CASSRQGSTYEQYF. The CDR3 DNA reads TGTGCCAGCAGTCGACAGGGTTCGACTTACGAGCAGTACTTC.

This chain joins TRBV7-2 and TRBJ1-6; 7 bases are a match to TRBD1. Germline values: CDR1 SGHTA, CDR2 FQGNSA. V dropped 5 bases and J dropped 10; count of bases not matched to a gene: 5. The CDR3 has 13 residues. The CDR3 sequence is CASSLGGGSPLHF. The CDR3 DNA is TGTGCCAGCAGCCTGGGAGGGGGCTCACCCCTCCACTTT.

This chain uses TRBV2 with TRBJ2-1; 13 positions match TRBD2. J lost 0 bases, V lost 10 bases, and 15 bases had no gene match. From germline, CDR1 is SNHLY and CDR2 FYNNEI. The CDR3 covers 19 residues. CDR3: CATWGPGLAGSRSYNEQFF. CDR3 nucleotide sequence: TGTGCCACCTGGGGCCCGGGACTAGCGGGATCACGCTCCTACAATGAGCAGTTCTTC.

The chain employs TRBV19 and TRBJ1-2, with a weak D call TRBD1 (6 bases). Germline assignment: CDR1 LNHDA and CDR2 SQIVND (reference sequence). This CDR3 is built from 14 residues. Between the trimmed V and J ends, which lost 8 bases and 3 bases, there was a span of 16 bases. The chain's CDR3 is CASSTRTVDYGYTF. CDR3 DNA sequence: TGTGCCAGTTCAACACGGACAGTCGACTATGGCTACACCTTC.

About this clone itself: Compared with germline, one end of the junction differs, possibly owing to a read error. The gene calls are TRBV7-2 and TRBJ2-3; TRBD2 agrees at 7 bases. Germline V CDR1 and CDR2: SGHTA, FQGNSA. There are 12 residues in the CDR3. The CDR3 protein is CAARKREGRLDF. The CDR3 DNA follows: TGTGCCGCTAGGAAAAGGGAGGGGCGGTTGGATTTT.